This entry concerns a single TCR beta chain. The target antigen is unknown. The sample comes from a study of post-analysis software for immune sequencing data. Broader study findings: Significantly decreased normalized Chao1 diversity was recorded for multiple sclerosis patients relative to controls. Five or six TRBV segments, TRBV5-6, TRBV5-1 and TRBV20-1 among them, were found more frequent in patients than controls.

Trimming removed 0 bases from V and 7 bases from J; junction bases left unmatched: 9. This CDR3 region has 17 residues. CDR1 is SGDLS, CDR2 YYNGEE, per germline. TCR beta cDNA libraries included unique molecular identifiers. Via MiXCR, TCRdb re-called the PCR reads, giving one row per CDR3 protein. Among more than 500,000 distinct CDR3 sequences, approximately 34% were seen once, and the ten largest hold around 6%. Specimen: blood. This sequence joins TRBV9 and TRBJ2-1, with 11 bases identical to TRBD2. The origin of this receptor is a girl under 18 with multiple sclerosis. The CDR3 bases are TGTGCCAGCAGCGTAGATGTAGCGGGGGGGCCGCAAAATGAGCAGTTCTTC. Amino acids: CASSVDVAGGPQNEQFF.